The clone carrying this T cell receptor beta chain was counted between two and nine times. The data stem from a study of blood T cell repertoires in COVID-19. Study at large: Samples representing acute and convalescent COVID-19 were sourced from the United States, Italy and Spain. PBMCs, B-cell-depleted T cells, or T cells provided the cDNA or gDNA that made up the material.

In the authors' methods: The authors estimated nucleated cell counts from reference gene primer amplification. The table came from immunoSEQ multiplex PCR; TCRdb's copy has only in-frame clones and leaves some out. From that table come the V and J calls and clone size; the DNA was used to work out D and trimming. This sample carries roughly 84,000 clones, approximately 80% of them seen once, and the ten largest clones take approximately 20%. CDR3 length equals 15 residues. The germline V gene has CDR1 LGHDT and CDR2 YNNKEL (reference sequence). The junction had 3 bases not matched to a gene; V was cut back by 3 bases and J by 2 bases.

This receptor was identified in a man at least 80 years old with active or convalescent COVID-19. The specimen sequenced was peripheral blood. This chain uses TRBV3-1 (or the pseudogene TRBV3-2) with TRBJ1-5, with 8 bases that match TRBD1. The CDR3 nucleotides read TGTGCCAGCAGCCACGGGACAGGCGGCAATCAGCCCCAGCATTTT. It is translated as CASSHGTGGNQPQHF.